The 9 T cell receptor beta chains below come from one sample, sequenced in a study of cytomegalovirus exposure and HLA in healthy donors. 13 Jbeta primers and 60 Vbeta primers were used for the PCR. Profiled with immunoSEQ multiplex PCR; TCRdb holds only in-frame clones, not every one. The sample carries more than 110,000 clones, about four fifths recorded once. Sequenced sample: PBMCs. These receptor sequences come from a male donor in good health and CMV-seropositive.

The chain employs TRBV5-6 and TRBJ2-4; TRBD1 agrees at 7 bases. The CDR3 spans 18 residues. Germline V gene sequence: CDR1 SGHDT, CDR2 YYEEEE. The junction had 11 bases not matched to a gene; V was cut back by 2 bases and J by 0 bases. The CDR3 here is CASSFGQDPSRAKNIQYF. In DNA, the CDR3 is TGTGCCAGCAGCTTCGGACAGGACCCATCCCGAGCCAAAAACATTCAGTACTTC.

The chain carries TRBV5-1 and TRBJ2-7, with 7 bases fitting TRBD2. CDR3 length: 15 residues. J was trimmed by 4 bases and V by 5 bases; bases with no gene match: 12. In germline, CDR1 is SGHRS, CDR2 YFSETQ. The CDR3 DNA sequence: TGCGCCAGCAGACGGGGGGACGTTGAGGGGTACGAGCAGTACTTC. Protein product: CASRRGDVEGYEQYF.

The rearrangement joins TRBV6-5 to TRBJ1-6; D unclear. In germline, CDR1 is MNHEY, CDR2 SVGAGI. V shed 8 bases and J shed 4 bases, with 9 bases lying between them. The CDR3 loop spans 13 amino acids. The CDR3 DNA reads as TGTGCCAGCTCCCCGGGTTATAATTCACCCCTCCACTTT. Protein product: CASSPGYNSPLHF.

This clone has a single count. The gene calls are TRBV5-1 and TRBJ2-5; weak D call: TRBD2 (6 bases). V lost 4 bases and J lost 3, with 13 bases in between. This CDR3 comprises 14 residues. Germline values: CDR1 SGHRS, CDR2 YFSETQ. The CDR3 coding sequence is TGCGCCAGCAGCCAGAACACGGGAGAAGAGACCCAGTACTTC. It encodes CASSQNTGEETQYF.

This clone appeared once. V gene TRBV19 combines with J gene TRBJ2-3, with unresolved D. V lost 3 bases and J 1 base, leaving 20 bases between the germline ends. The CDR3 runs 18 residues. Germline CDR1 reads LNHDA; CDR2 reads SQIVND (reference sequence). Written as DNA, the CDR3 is TGTGCCAGTAGTATTTCAACACCCTCAAGTGCTGGCACAGATACGCAGTATTTT. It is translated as CASSISTPSSAGTDTQYF.

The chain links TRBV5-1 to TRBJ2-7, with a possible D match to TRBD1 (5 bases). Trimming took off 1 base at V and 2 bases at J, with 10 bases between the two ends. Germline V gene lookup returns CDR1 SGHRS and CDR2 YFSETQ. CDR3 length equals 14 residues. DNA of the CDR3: TGCGCCAGCAGCTTGAGCCAGGGCCCCTACGAGCAGTACTTC. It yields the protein CASSLSQGPYEQYF. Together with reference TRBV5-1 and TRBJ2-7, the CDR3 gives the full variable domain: KAGVTQTPRYLIKTRGQQVTLSCSPISGHRSVSWYQQTPGQGLQFLFEYFSETQRNKGNFPGRFSGRQFSNSRSEMNVSTLELGDSALYLCASSLSQGPYEQYFGPGTRLTVT.

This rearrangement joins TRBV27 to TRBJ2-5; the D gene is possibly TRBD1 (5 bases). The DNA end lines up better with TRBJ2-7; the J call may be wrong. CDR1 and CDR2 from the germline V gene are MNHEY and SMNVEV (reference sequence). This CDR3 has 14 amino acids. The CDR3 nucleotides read TGTGCCAGCAGTTCGACAACAACAGGTTACGAGCAGTACTTC. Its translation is CASSSTTTGYEQYF.

CDR3 nucleotide sequence: TGTGCCAGCAGCATAGGGCAGGCCGAGCAGTACTTC. As protein: CASSIGQAEQYF. The V gene is TRBV9, the J gene TRBJ2-7, with D uncertain. Germline values: CDR1 SGDLS, CDR2 YYNGEE. The CDR3 totals 12 residues. Trimming removed 4 bases at V and 6 bases at J, with 11 bases between.

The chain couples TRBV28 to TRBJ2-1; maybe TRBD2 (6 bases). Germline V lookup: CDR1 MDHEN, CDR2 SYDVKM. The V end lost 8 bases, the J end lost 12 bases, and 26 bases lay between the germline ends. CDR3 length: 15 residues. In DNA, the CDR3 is TGTGCCAGCCAGGTTGGGACTCTAAACCCCGGGGGGCAGTTCTTC. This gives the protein CASQVGTLNPGGQFF.